This T cell receptor (beta chain) was identified during a study of vaccination effects on CD4 cells after COVID-19. Study-wide context: Participants were given two doses of BNT162b2 or mRNA-1273 vaccine. Study results and limitations: In the late period after vaccination, infection- and vaccine-induced clones contracted markedly.

CDR3 size: 15 residues. V lost 0 bases, J lost 4 bases, and 13 bases lay in between. The germline V gene has CDR1 SGHTS and CDR2 YDEGEE. Peptide-pool stimulation followed by sequencing identified expanded antigen-specific CD4+ clonotypes in the ViraFEST assay. The authors isolated CD4+ T cells after about 10 days of culture. The repertoire was sequenced with immunoSEQ multiplex PCR; TCRdb's copy has only in-frame clones and lacks some. This sample has 30,000 or so clones, with roughly 62% found just once. A remark on this clone: Its antigen is currently unknown.

The clonotype comes from a human donor who received a COVID-19 vaccine. The sequenced sample was CD4+ T cells from PBMCs cultured with HCoV-229E spike peptides, obtained before COVID-19 vaccination. V is TRBV5-8 and J is TRBJ1-2; D is perhaps TRBD1 (6 bases). CDR3 residues: CASSLALQGSYGYTF. CDR3 nucleotides: TGTGCCAGCAGCTTGGCTCTACAGGGTAGCTATGGCTACACCTTC.